This note documents a single T cell receptor beta chain sequence. V gave up 0 bases and J gave up 4 bases, with 9 bases separating them. Germline CDR1 GTSNPN, CDR2 SVGIG (reference sequence). The CDR3 is made up of 13 amino acids. This specimen comes from a study of cytomegalovirus exposure and HLA in healthy donors. The primer mix had 60 Vbeta and 13 Jbeta primers. Clones were read by immunoSEQ multiplex PCR, and TCRdb kept only the in-frame ones, dropping some. Its table records approximately 42,000 clones. This TCR was sampled from a male donor in good health and CMV-seronegative. Sample: PBMCs. The chain couples TRBV30 to TRBJ1-2; D gene ambiguous. CDR3 coding DNA: TGTGCCTGGAGTGTGGGAGTCGGCTATGGCTACACCTTC. This codes for CAWSVGVGYGYTF.